Listed below are T cell receptor beta chains from one sample, sequenced in a study of blood T cell repertoires in COVID-19. Assay used: immunoSEQ multiplex PCR; TCRdb lists only in-frame clones, some missing. The sample lists hundreds of thousands of clones, roughly 90% seen once, with roughly 2.6% in the top ten. Sequenced sample: PBMCs or T cells enriched from blood (not recorded which). Source of these receptors: a man between 60 and 75 years old who had recovered from COVID-19. CDR3s include the opening cysteine and the closing phenylalanine or tryptophan. A D gene is named only where the DNA matches it firmly. Clone sizes are given selectively: once, few, many, or a class where the clone is expanded.

j_gene,d_gene,abundance,len,v_gene,CDR3nt,CDR3aa
TRBJ1-1,TRBD1,NA,13,TRBV5-1,TGCGCCAGCAGCTTGGTGACAGGGGGTGAAGCTTTCTTT,CASSLVTGGEAFF
TRBJ1-2,NA,NA,16,TRBV18,TGTGCCAGCTCACCTAACAGCGGGATTACCTTCTATGGCTACACCTTC,CASSPNSGITFYGYTF
TRBJ2-5,TRBD2,few,16,TRBV19,TGTGCCAGTAGTATAGACGGGACTAGCAGAAAAGAGACCCAGTACTTC,CASSIDGTSRKETQYF
TRBJ2-7,NA,NA,16,TRBV27,TGTGCCAGCTCAGTTTCTGGGTACAGTAACTCCTACGAGCAGTACTTC,CASSVSGYSNSYEQYF
TRBJ1-1,NA,NA,12,TRBV12-3/TRBV12-4,TGTGCCAGCACTCTGGCTGGCACTGAAGCTTTCTTT,CASTLAGTEAFF
TRBJ1-2,NA,once,16,TRBV7-2,TGTGCCAGCAGCCCCCACCGACAAGGCGCAAACTATGGCTACACCTTC,CASSPHRQGANYGYTF
TRBJ1-1,TRBD1,NA,13,TRBV7-2,TGTGCCATCTCACGACAGGGTGGCACTGAAGCTTTCTTT,CAISRQGGTEAFF
TRBJ1-1,NA,NA,11,TRBV28,TGTGCCAGCCGAGAGATCTCTGAAGCTTTCTTT,CASREISEAFF
TRBJ2-7,NA,NA,11,TRBV5-1,TGCGCCAGTGCCCAGGGCTACGAGCAGTACTTC,CASAQGYEQYF
TRBJ1-6,NA,NA,18,TRBV5-1,TGCGCCAGCAGCCTCACCAGCCCCGCTGAGACAGGTGGTTCACCCCTCCACTTT,CASSLTSPAETGGSPLHF
TRBJ2-2,NA,few,12,TRBV24-1,TGTGCCACCAGTCAGGGCCCGGGGGAGCTGTTTTTT,CATSQGPGELFF
TRBJ2-1,TRBD2,NA,16,TRBV7-3,TGTGCCAGCAGCCCAGCCGGGACTAAGTTAGGGAATGAGCAGTTCTTC,CASSPAGTKLGNEQFF
TRBJ1-4,NA,NA,15,TRBV19,TGTGCCAGTAGTACAGCGGCAGGTTCTAATGAAAAACTGTTTTTT,CASSTAAGSNEKLFF
TRBJ2-7,TRBD2,NA,14,TRBV7-9,TGTGCCAGCAGCTTATCAGCGGGAGTCTACGAGCAGTACTTC,CASSLSAGVYEQYF
TRBJ2-2,NA,NA,13,TRBV12-3/TRBV12-4,TGTGCCAGCAGTTACTCAGAGGGCGGGGAGCTGTTTTTT,CASSYSEGGELFF
TRBJ1-2,TRBD1,NA,14,TRBV6-5,TGTGCCAGCGGTCCCGGGACAGCAATGTATGGCTACACCTTC,CASGPGTAMYGYTF
TRBJ2-3,NA,NA,18,TRBV5-6,TGTGCCAGCAGCTTGGACCGGCTAGACGGACTAATCACAGATACGCAGTATTTT,CASSLDRLDGLITDTQYF
TRBJ1-4,TRBD1,NA,16,TRBV10-3,TGTGCCATCAGTGAGACGAGACAGGGGACTAATGAAAAACTGTTTTTT,CAISETRQGTNEKLFF
TRBJ2-1,TRBD2,NA,14,TRBV24-1,TGTGCCACCAGTGCCCCTAGCGGCTACAATGAGCAGTTCTTC,CATSAPSGYNEQFF
TRBJ2-5,NA,NA,13,TRBV4-2,TGTGCCAGCAGCCAAACAGGAGAAGAGACCCAGTACTTC,CASSQTGEETQYF
TRBJ1-1,TRBD1,NA,17,TRBV11-2,TGTGCCAGTAACCGGGCTCGTTTGGGACAGTTTAACACTGAAGCTTTCTTT,CASNRARLGQFNTEAFF
TRBJ2-1,TRBD2,NA,20,TRBV2,TGTGCCAGCAGTGAATTGCACGGACTAGCGGCCCGCCGTGGGGGGGATGAGCAGTTCTTC,CASSELHGLAARRGGDEQFF
TRBJ2-3,TRBD2,NA,15,TRBV9,TGTGCCAGCAGTGCGGGGGGGCGTGGCACAGATACGCAGTATTTT,CASSAGGRGTDTQYF
TRBJ1-1,TRBD1,once,14,TRBV5-1,TGCGCCAGCAGCTTGGGCCGGGACAGCCCTGAAGCTTTCTTT,CASSLGRDSPEAFF
TRBJ1-2,NA,NA,16,TRBV4-1,TGCGCCAGCAGCCAAGATTCGAGGGGAGGGGTCTATGGCTACACCTTC,CASSQDSRGGVYGYTF
TRBJ1-5,NA,NA,15,TRBV19,TGTGCCAGTAGTCCCTGGGTGTCAGGGTCAATGACCCAGCATTTT,CASSPWVSGSMTQHF
TRBJ1-1,TRBD1,NA,11,TRBV6-5,TGTGCCAGCAGCACAGGGGGCGTCGTTTTCTTT,CASSTGGVVFF
TRBJ2-7,TRBD2,NA,15,TRBV3-1/TRBV3-2,TGTGCCAGCAGCCAAGGAGTGGCGGGAGTTTACGAGCAGTACTTC,CASSQGVAGVYEQYF
TRBJ1-2,TRBD1,NA,13,TRBV2,TGTGCCAGCGGGCGATTGGGACAGGGCATATACACCTTC,CASGRLGQGIYTF
TRBJ1-1,TRBD1,NA,17,TRBV27,TGTGCCAGCAGTCTTTCCCTTCCGGGACAGGTTAACACTGAAGCTTTCTTT,CASSLSLPGQVNTEAFF
TRBJ2-7,TRBD1,NA,17,TRBV10-3,TGTGCCATCAGTGGACAAACCGGGGACAGGGGATTTCTCGAGCAGTACTTC,CAISGQTGDRGFLEQYF
TRBJ1-2,NA,NA,16,TRBV27,TGTGCCAGCAGTCAGGGACTGGAAACTTTTAACTATGGCTACACCTTC,CASSQGLETFNYGYTF
TRBJ2-5,TRBD1,NA,15,TRBV28,TGTGCCAGCAGTTTATGGGGACAGGGGCGGGAGACCCAGTACTTC,CASSLWGQGRETQYF
TRBJ1-2,TRBD1,NA,15,TRBV6-5,TGTGCCAGCAGTTCACCCTCAGGGGGCCTCGGTGGCTACACCTTC,CASSSPSGGLGGYTF
TRBJ2-1,NA,NA,14,TRBV28,TGTGCCAGCAGTGACGGAGGCTCCTACAATGAGCAGTTCTTC,CASSDGGSYNEQFF
TRBJ1-6,NA,NA,16,TRBV3-1/TRBV3-2,TGTGCCAGCAGCGGTATCCGGGGGGCCTCAACGGTAGCTCTCCACTTT,CASSGIRGASTVALHF
TRBJ1-6,TRBD1,NA,16,TRBV5-1,TGCGCCAGCAGCTTGTTGGGGACAGGGATAAATTCACCCCTCCACTTT,CASSLLGTGINSPLHF
TRBJ1-6,NA,NA,15,TRBV7-4,TGTGCCGGACTACCGGGGGTCCTGGGATCGTCACCCCTCCACTTT,CAGLPGVLGSSPLHF
TRBJ2-5,TRBD2,NA,14,TRBV4-1,TGCGCCAGCAGCCAGGTAGCGGGAATAGAGACCCAGTACTTC,CASSQVAGIETQYF
TRBJ1-1,NA,NA,16,TRBV4-2,TGTGCCAGCAGCCAAGAGATTGCAGGGGTGAACACTGAAGCTTTCTTT,CASSQEIAGVNTEAFF
TRBJ2-3,NA,NA,14,TRBV19,TGTGCCAGTAGTCCCACCGTAGCCGCAGATACGCAGTATTTT,CASSPTVAADTQYF
TRBJ2-7,NA,NA,13,TRBV7-9,TGTGCCAGCAGCTTAGTCTCTCTAGGCGAGCAGTACTTC,CASSLVSLGEQYF
TRBJ1-5,NA,NA,15,TRBV10-3,TGTGCCATCAGTGAGTTCGGGGTTAGCAATCAGCCCCAGCATTTT,CAISEFGVSNQPQHF
TRBJ2-5,NA,once,15,TRBV7-9,TGTGCCAGCATCAAAAAGGGTGGACAGCAAGAGACCCAGTACTTC,CASIKKGGQQETQYF